This T cell receptor (beta chain) was obtained from a study of post-analysis software for immune sequencing data. CDR1 is MGHDK, CDR2 SYGVNS, per germline. V gave up 3 bases and J gave up 2 bases, with 13 bases separating them. This CDR3 region has 15 residues. The authors incorporated unique molecular identifiers into the TCR beta cDNA libraries. MiXCR, run by TCRdb on the PCR reads, gives a single entry per CDR3 protein. The sample includes 350,000 to 450,000 distinct CDR3 sequences, about 40% of them seen just once. Overall study results and limits: About 5 TRBV segments (TRBV5-6, TRBV5-1 and TRBV20-1 among them) occurred more frequently in patients than in controls.

Comments on this clonotype: Its target is not known.

This clonotype was obtained from a girl aged 2 to 9 with multiple sclerosis. This chain connects TRBV25-1 to TRBJ1-2, with D unresolved. The sequenced sample was blood. This CDR3 reads CASSEVATTNYGYTF. In DNA form, the CDR3 reads TGTGCCAGCAGTGAGGTCGCGACTACCAACTATGGCTACACCTTC.